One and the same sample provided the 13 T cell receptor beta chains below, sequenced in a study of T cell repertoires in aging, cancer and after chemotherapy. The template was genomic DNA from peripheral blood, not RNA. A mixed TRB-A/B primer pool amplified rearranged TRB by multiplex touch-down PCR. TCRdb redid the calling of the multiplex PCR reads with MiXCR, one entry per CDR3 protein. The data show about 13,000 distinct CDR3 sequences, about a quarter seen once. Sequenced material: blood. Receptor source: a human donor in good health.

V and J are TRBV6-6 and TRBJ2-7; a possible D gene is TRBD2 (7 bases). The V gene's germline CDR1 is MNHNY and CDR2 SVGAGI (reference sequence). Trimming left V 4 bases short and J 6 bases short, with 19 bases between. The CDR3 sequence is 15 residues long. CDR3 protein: CASSSPITGRGEQYF. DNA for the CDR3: TGTGCCAGCAGTTCACCGATCACAGGGAGGGGCGAGCAGTACTTC.

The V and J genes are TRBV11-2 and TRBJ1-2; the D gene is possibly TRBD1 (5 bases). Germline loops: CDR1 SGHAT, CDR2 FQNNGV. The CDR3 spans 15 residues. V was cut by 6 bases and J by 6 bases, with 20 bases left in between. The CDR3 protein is CASRGIRDGSDGYTF. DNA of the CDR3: TGTGCCAGCAGAGGAATCCGGGACGGGTCGGATGGCTACACCTTC.

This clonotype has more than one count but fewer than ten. The CDR3 DNA follows: TGTGCCAGCAGCTTTATAGGTCAAGAGACCCAGTACTTC. Translating gives CASSFIGQETQYF. The chain employs TRBV7-9 and TRBJ2-5, with D uncertain. This CDR3 contains 13 residues. V was shortened by 3 bases and J by 2 bases, with 7 bases between the two germline ends. CDR1 and CDR2 (germline): SEHNR, FQNEAQ (reference sequence).

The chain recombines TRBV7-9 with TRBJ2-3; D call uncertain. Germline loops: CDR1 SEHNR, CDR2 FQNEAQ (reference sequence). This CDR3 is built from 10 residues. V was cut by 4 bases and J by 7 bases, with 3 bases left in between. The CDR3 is CASSSNTQYF. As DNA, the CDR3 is TGTGCCAGCAGCTCAAATACGCAGTATTTT.

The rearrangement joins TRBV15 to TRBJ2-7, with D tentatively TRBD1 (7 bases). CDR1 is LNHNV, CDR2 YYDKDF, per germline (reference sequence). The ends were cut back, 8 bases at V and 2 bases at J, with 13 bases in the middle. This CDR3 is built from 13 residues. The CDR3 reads CATAGQNTYEQYF. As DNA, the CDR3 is TGTGCCACCGCGGGACAGAACACCTACGAGCAGTACTTC.

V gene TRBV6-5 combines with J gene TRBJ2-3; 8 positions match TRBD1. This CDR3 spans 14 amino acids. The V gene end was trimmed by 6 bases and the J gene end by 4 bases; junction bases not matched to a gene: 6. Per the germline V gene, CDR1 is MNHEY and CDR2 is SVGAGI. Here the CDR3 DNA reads TGTGCCAGCAGGTCCCCAGGGGGCGCAGATACGCAGTATTTT. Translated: CASRSPGGADTQYF.

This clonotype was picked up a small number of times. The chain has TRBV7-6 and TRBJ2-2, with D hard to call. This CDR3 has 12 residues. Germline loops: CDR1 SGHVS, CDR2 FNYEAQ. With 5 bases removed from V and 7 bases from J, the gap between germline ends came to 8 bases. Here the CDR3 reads CASSPASGELFF. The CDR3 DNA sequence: TGTGCCAGCAGCCCGGCCAGCGGGGAGCTGTTTTTT.

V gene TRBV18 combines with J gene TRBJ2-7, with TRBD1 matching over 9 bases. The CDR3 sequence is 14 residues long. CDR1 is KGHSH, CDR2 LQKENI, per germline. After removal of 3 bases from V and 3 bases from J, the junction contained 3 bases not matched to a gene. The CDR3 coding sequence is TGTGCCAGCTCACCCCGACAGGGGGTCTACGAGCAGTACTTC. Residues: CASSPRQGVYEQYF.

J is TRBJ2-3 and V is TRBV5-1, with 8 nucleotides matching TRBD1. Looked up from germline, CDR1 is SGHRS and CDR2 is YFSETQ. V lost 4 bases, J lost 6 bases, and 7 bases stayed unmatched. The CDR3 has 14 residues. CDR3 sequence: CASSTGGMWDTQYF. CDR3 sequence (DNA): TGCGCCAGCAGCACAGGGGGAATGTGGGATACGCAGTATTTT.

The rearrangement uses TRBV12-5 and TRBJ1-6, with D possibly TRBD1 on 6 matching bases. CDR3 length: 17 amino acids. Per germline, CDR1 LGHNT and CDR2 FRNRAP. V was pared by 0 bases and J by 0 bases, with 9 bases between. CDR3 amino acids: CASGLVVTGSYNSPLHF. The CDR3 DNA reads TGTGCTAGTGGTTTGGTAGTGACAGGCTCCTATAATTCACCCCTCCACTTT.

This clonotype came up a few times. The chain's CDR3 is CASTDRDRFAFSSKLEEAFF. The CDR3 DNA follows: TGTGCCAGCACCGACCGGGACAGGTTTGCCTTTTCCTCTAAACTCGAAGAAGCTTTCTTT. V gene TRBV12-3 or TRBV12-4 combines with J gene TRBJ1-1; 8 nucleotides align to TRBD1. V lost 7 bases, J lost 8 bases, and 30 bases stayed unmatched. The CDR3 has 20 residues.

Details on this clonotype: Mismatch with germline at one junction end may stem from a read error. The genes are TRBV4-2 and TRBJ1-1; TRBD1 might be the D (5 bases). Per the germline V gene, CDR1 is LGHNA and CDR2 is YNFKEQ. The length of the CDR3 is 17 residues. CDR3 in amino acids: CASSQDSPWGKGTEAFF. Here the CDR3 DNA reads TGCGCCAGCAGCCAAGATTCCCCTTGGGGGAAAGGCACTGAAGCTTTCTTT.

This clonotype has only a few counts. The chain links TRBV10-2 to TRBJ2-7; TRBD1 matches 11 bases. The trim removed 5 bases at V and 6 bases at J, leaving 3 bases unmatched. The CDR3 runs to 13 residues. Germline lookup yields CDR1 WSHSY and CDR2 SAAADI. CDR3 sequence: CASSLDRGREQYF. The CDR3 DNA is TGCGCCAGCAGTTTGGACAGGGGGCGCGAGCAGTACTTC.